The 30 T cell receptor beta chains below were found in one sample sequenced in a study of blood T cell repertoires in COVID-19. This table comes from immunoSEQ multiplex PCR, and its TCRdb copy is limited to in-frame clones, with some not included. The sample lists more than 200,000 clones; around nine tenths were seen once. Sample: peripheral blood. The receptors stem from a man in his forties with acute or convalescent COVID-19.

The chain has TRBV2 and TRBJ2-5; 11 bases agree with TRBD2. Germline lookup yields CDR1 SNHLY and CDR2 FYNNEI. This CDR3 is built from 17 residues. The V segment lost 4 bases and the J segment 7 bases; nucleotides outside the gene matches: 14. CDR3 DNA sequence: TGTGCCAGCAGTGCACCACCCGGGAGTAGCGGGGGGGGGACCCAGTACTTC. Its protein product is CASSAPPGSSGGGTQYF.

This rearrangement joins TRBV5-1 to TRBJ2-7; D gene uncertain. Trimming pared 3 bases from V and 0 bases from J, leaving 13 bases between. Germline V lookup: CDR1 SGHRS, CDR2 YFSETQ. The CDR3 runs to 15 residues. CDR3 sequence reads: CASSSGGLSSYEQYF. CDR3 DNA sequence: TGCGCCAGCAGCTCGGGTGGCTTAAGCTCCTACGAGCAGTACTTC.

V and J are TRBV28 and TRBJ1-5; maybe TRBD1 (6 bases). Trimming removed 5 bases at V and 3 bases at J, with 14 bases between. The germline gives CDR1 MDHEN, CDR2 SYDVKM. CDR3 length: 15 residues. The CDR3 DNA reads as TGTGCCAGCAGTCCTCCGGGACACTCCAATCAGCCCCAGCATTTT. Amino acid sequence: CASSPPGHSNQPQHF.

The rearrangement joins TRBV11-3 to TRBJ1-1; 9 bases align to TRBD1. The germline V gene has CDR1 SGHNT and CDR2 YENEEA. The CDR3 covers 15 residues. After removal of 1 base from V and 3 bases from J, the junction contained 3 bases not matched to a gene. The CDR3 loop is CASSLGNRGHTEAFF. CDR3 in DNA: TGTGCCAGCAGCTTAGGGAACAGGGGGCACACTGAAGCTTTCTTT.

The chain links TRBV23-1 to TRBJ1-2, with TRBD1 matching 7 bases. TRBV23-1 falls under the ORF class, with uncertain function. This CDR3 has 16 residues. Trimming removed 2 bases from V and 7 bases from J; junction bases left unmatched: 13. The CDR3: CASSQNATRQGGGYTF. CDR3 DNA sequence: TGCGCCAGCAGTCAAAACGCTACTCGACAGGGTGGTGGCTACACCTTC.

This chain links TRBV18 with TRBJ2-1; the match to TRBD1 covers 7 bases. J was trimmed by 2 bases and V by 3 bases; bases with no gene match: 7. The CDR3 is made up of 16 amino acids. Germline CDR1 reads KGHSH; CDR2 reads LQKENI. The CDR3 sequence: CASSPLDGTAYNEQFF. The CDR3 DNA is TGTGCCAGCTCACCCTTAGACGGGACAGCCTACAATGAGCAGTTCTTC.

V is TRBV23-1 and J is TRBJ2-7; TRBD1 matches at 7 bases. TRBV23-1 is an open reading frame whose function is uncertain. The ends lost 2 bases at V and 2 bases at J; junction bases unmatched: 12. The length of the CDR3 is 17 residues. The CDR3 reads CASSQGPLQGFPYEQYF. DNA of the CDR3: TGCGCCAGCAGTCAAGGCCCCTTACAGGGGTTTCCCTACGAGCAGTACTTC.

The chain combines TRBV19 with TRBJ2-2; 9 bases agree with TRBD2. Germline-derived CDR1 and CDR2 are LNHDA and SQIVND (reference sequence). The CDR3 totals 14 residues. Trimming removed 6 bases from V and 4 bases from J; junction bases left unmatched: 3. CDR3 coding DNA: TGTGCCAGTAGGCGGGGGGGCTTCACCGGGGAGCTGTTTTTT. This encodes CASRRGGFTGELFF.

V usage is TRBV27 and J usage is TRBJ1-5, with D possibly being TRBD1 (6 bases). CDR3 length equals 15 residues. The germline V gene has CDR1 MNHEY and CDR2 SMNVEV (reference sequence). Trimming cost V 6 bases and J 4 bases, with 16 bases left between them. The CDR3 protein is CASRAGRGGNQPQHF. The CDR3 bases are TGTGCCAGCAGGGCGGGCAGGGGCGGAAATCAGCCCCAGCATTTT.

This chain joins TRBV5-4 and TRBJ2-3; TRBD2 agrees at 8 bases. The germline V gene has CDR1 SGHNT and CDR2 YYREEE (reference sequence). The length of the CDR3 is 16 residues. After removal of 5 bases from V and 0 bases from J, the junction contained 8 bases not matched to a gene. The CDR3 sequence: CASRLGLGPSTDTQYF. For the CDR3, the DNA is TGTGCCAGCAGACTGGGACTAGGACCTAGCACAGATACGCAGTATTTT. Variable domain in full (rest from reference TRBV5-4 and TRBJ2-3): ETGVTQSPTHLIKTRGQQVTLRCSSQSGHNTVSWYQQALGQGPQFIFQYYREEENGRGNFPPRFSGLQFPNYSSELNVNALELDDSALYLCASRLGLGPSTDTQYFGPGTRLTVL.

The J gene is TRBJ2-5, the V gene TRBV7-2, with 9 bases that match TRBD1. Germline assignment: CDR1 SGHTA and CDR2 FQGNSA. The CDR3 is made up of 15 amino acids. V lost 5 bases and J lost 9; bases outside the gene matches: 13. DNA for the CDR3: TGTGCCAGCAGCCAAGGACAGGGGAATTATGGGTCCCAGTACTTC. Protein product: CASSQGQGNYGSQYF.

CDR3 amino acids: CASSPGTGRTYEQYF. The CDR3 coding sequence is TGTGCCAGCAGCCCTGGGACAGGGCGGACCTACGAGCAGTACTTC. This rearrangement joins TRBV7-9 to TRBJ2-7, with 9 bases lining up with TRBD1. The CDR3 totals 15 residues. CDR1 SEHNR and CDR2 FQNEAQ come from the germline V gene (reference sequence). The ends lost 5 bases at V and 2 bases at J; junction bases unmatched: 7.

The chain has TRBV19 and TRBJ2-1; 8 bases match TRBD2. From germline, CDR1 is LNHDA and CDR2 SQIVND (reference sequence). The CDR3 spans 15 residues. With V trimmed by 9 bases and J by 2 bases, 9 bases remained unmatched. CDR3 sequence: CASRWDSGTYNEQFF. CDR3 in DNA: TGTGCCAGCCGATGGGATAGCGGGACCTACAATGAGCAGTTCTTC.

The CDR3 DNA is TGTGCCACCGTTGTGCGGGGACCGACAGGGTTCCACGAGCAGTACTTC. Protein product: CATVVRGPTGFHEQYF. V is TRBV7-8 and J is TRBJ2-7, with D possibly being TRBD1 (7 bases). V lost 10 bases and J 5 bases, leaving 27 bases between the germline ends. This CDR3 has 16 amino acids. Germline CDR1 reads SGHVS; CDR2 reads FQNEAQ.

This chain uses TRBV11-3 with TRBJ1-1, with TRBD1 identical over 9 bases. In germline, CDR1 is SGHNT, CDR2 YENEEA. This CDR3 has 14 residues. The junction had 6 bases not matched to a gene; V was cut back by 5 bases and J by 5 bases. CDR3 region: CASSEGQGGTEAFF. The DNA for the CDR3 is TGTGCCAGCAGCGAGGGACAGGGAGGTACTGAAGCTTTCTTT.

In its sample, this clone was seen once. The chain employs TRBV30 and TRBJ2-7; no firm D call. V dropped 1 base and J dropped 2 bases, with 9 bases sitting between them. This CDR3 is 13 amino acids long. Germline CDR1 is GTSNPN and CDR2 is SVGIG (reference sequence). The CDR3 spells CAWSEDNPYEQYF. For the CDR3, the DNA is TGTGCCTGGAGTGAAGACAATCCCTACGAGCAGTACTTC.

The chain employs TRBV5-4 and TRBJ1-2; 11 bases are a match to TRBD1. Trimming took 4 bases from V and 8 from J; bases not matched to a gene: 1. CDR1 SGHNT and CDR2 YYREEE come from the germline V gene (reference sequence). The CDR3 runs 12 residues. The CDR3 here is CASSRDRGGYTF. CDR3 sequence (DNA): TGTGCCAGCAGCCGGGACAGGGGGGGCTACACCTTC. The full variable domain, with the rest looked up from reference TRBV5-4 and TRBJ1-2, is ETGVTQSPTHLIKTRGQQVTLRCSSQSGHNTVSWYQQALGQGPQFIFQYYREEENGRGNFPPRFSGLQFPNYSSELNVNALELDDSALYLCASSRDRGGYTFGSGTRLTVV.

The chain recombines TRBV28 with TRBJ2-7; D possibly corresponds to TRBD2 (6 bases). The CDR3 consists of 15 residues. Germline CDR1 is MDHEN and CDR2 is SYDVKM. V lost 4 bases, J lost 0 bases, and 13 bases lay in between. CDR3 DNA sequence: TGTGCCAGCAGTTCGACACGGGGAGGCTCCTACGAGCAGTACTTC. As protein: CASSSTRGGSYEQYF.

V is TRBV27 and J is TRBJ2-7, with a tentative D call TRBD1 (5 bases). The CDR3 has 14 amino acids. The V and J ends lost 2 bases and 2 bases respectively, with 10 bases between them. Germline values: CDR1 MNHEY, CDR2 SMNVEV (reference sequence). The CDR3 nucleotides read TGTGCCAGCAGTTTAGGGCCAGGGCCCTACGAGCAGTACTTC. This gives the protein CASSLGPGPYEQYF.

The chain joins TRBV3-1 (or the pseudogene TRBV3-2) to TRBJ2-7; TRBD1 matches at 7 bases. Germline V gene data show CDR1 as LGHDT and CDR2 as YNNKEL (reference sequence). V shed 5 bases and J 7 bases; nucleotides not matched to a gene: 5. There are 12 residues in the CDR3. CDR3 protein: CASSFLDREQYF. The DNA for the CDR3 is TGTGCCAGCAGCTTCCTGGACAGGGAGCAGTACTTC.

This clone was found once. This chain joins TRBV19 and TRBJ2-5, with TRBD2 as a possible D gene (6 bases). The CDR3 length is 13 residues. Germline V CDR1 and CDR2: LNHDA, SQIVND (reference sequence). V lost 1 base to trimming and J lost 4 bases, with 7 bases between them. CDR3 region: CASSIVGGETQYF. In DNA form, the CDR3 reads TGTGCCAGTAGTATAGTGGGGGGAGAGACCCAGTACTTC.

This rearrangement joins TRBV10-1 to TRBJ2-1, with a weak D call TRBD1 (5 bases). The CDR3 extends over 15 amino acids. Germline loops: CDR1 WNHNN, CDR2 SYGVQD (reference sequence). Trimming removed 0 bases from V and 9 bases from J, with 15 bases in between. The CDR3 protein is CASSESLTGPAEQFF. The CDR3 coding sequence is TGCGCCAGCAGTGAGTCGTTAACAGGTCCTGCTGAGCAGTTCTTC.

This clone is a singleton in its sample. The rearrangement links TRBV28 to TRBJ1-1; perhaps TRBD1 as D (6 bases). V was shortened by 4 bases and J by 1 base, with 10 bases between the two germline ends. In germline, CDR1 is MDHEN, CDR2 SYDVKM. This CDR3 has 14 amino acids. In DNA, the CDR3 is TGTGCCAGCAGTTCCGGGACACCGAACACTGAAGCTTTCTTT. Translating it yields CASSSGTPNTEAFF.

The gene calls are TRBV5-1 and TRBJ1-4; the D gene is possibly TRBD1 (6 bases). The CDR3 consists of 14 residues. V was cut by 3 bases and J by 8 bases, with 14 bases left in between. In germline, CDR1 is SGHRS, CDR2 YFSETQ. This CDR3 is CASSSGHRDEKLFF. For the CDR3, the DNA is TGCGCCAGCAGCTCGGGACATAGAGACGAAAAACTGTTTTTT.

Of note for this clone: The DNA is omitted, as the CDR3 cannot be located on it reliably, and the CDR3 follows TCRdb's listing. V gene TRBV19 combines with J gene TRBJ2-7; the table calls TRBD1, which could not be checked here. Termini included, the CDR3 measures 13 amino acids. CDR1 is LNHDA and CDR2 is SQIVND in the germline V gene (reference sequence). This CDR3 reads CASTSDSSYEQYF.

The gene calls are TRBV5-4 and TRBJ2-3; D perhaps matches TRBD2 (6 bases). The CDR3 runs 16 residues. Germline assignment: CDR1 SGHNT and CDR2 YYREEE (reference sequence). V lost 2 bases and J lost 3, with 16 bases in between. The CDR3 DNA follows: TGTGCCAGCAGCTTCCCCGGTAGCCGGGGGACAGATACGCAGTATTTT. It specifies CASSFPGSRGTDTQYF.

CDR3: CASSLKWAYEQYF. As DNA, the CDR3 is TGTGCCAGCAGTCTTAAATGGGCGTACGAGCAGTACTTC. The chain joins TRBV6-5 to TRBJ2-7; no firm D call. Germline assignment: CDR1 MNHEY and CDR2 SVGAGI. CDR3 length: 13 residues. V dropped 5 bases and J dropped 4 bases, with 12 bases sitting between them.

The rearrangement links TRBV3-1 (or the pseudogene TRBV3-2) to TRBJ2-2, with TRBD2 as a possible D gene (6 bases). V lost 6 bases and J lost 2, with 13 bases in between. CDR1 and CDR2 (germline): LGHDT, YNNKEL (reference sequence). This CDR3 contains 15 residues. The chain's CDR3 is CASRPLAANTGELFF. The CDR3 DNA sequence: TGTGCCAGCAGGCCGTTAGCGGCAAACACCGGGGAGCTGTTTTTT.

The chain has TRBV28 and TRBJ2-5, with 7 bases fitting TRBD2. V was clipped by 10 bases and J by 5 bases; unmatched bases: 1. This CDR3 comprises 10 residues. Germline lookup yields CDR1 MDHEN and CDR2 SYDVKM. In DNA, the CDR3 is TGTGCCACGCGGGAGGAGACCCAGTACTTC. This sequence encodes CATREETQYF.

The chain combines TRBV19 with TRBJ2-7, with D maybe TRBD2 (5 bases). This CDR3 is built from 14 residues. V was pared by 8 bases and J by 4 bases, with 18 bases between. Germline assignment: CDR1 LNHDA and CDR2 SQIVND (reference sequence). The CDR3 DNA is TGTGCCAGTGCGCCTAGCATCACCCTTTACGAGCAGTACTTC. Its protein product is CASAPSITLYEQYF.